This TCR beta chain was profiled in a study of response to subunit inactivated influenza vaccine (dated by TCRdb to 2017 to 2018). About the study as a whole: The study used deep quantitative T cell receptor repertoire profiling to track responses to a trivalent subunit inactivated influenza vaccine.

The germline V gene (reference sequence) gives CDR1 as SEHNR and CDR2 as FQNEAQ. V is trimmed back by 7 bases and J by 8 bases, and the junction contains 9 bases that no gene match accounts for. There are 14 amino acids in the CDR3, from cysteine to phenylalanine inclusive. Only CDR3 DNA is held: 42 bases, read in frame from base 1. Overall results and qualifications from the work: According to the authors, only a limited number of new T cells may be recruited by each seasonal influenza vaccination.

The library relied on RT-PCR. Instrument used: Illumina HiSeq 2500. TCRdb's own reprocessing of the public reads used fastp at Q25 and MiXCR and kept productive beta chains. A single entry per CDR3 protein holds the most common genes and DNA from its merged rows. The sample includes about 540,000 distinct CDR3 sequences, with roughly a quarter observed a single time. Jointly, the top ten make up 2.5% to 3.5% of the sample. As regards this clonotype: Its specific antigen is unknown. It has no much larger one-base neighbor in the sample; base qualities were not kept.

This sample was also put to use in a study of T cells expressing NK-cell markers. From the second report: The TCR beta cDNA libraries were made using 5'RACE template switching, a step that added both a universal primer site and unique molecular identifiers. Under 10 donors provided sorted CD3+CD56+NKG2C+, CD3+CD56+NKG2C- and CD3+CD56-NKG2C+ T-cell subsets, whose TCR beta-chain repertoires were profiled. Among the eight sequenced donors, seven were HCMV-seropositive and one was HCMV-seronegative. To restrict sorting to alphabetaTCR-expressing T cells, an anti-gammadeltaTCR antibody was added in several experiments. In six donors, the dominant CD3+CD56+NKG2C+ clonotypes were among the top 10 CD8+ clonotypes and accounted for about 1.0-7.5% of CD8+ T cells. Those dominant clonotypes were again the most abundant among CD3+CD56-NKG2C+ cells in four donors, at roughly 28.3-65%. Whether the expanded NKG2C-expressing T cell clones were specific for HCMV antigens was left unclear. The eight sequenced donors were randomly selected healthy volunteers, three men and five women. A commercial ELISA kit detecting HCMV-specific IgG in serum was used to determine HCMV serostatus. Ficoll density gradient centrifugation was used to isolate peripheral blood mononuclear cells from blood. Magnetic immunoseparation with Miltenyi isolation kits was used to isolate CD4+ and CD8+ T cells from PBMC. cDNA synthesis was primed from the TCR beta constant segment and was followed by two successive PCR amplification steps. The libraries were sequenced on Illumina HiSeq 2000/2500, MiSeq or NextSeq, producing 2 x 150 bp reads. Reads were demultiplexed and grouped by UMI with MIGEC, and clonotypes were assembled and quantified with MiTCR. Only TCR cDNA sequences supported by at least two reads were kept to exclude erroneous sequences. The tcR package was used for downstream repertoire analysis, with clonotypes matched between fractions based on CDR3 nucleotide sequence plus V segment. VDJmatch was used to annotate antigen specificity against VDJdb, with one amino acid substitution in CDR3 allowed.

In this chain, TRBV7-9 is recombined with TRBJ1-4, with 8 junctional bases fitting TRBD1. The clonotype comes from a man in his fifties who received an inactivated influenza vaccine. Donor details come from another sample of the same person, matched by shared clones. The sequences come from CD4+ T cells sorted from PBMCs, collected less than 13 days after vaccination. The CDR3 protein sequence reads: CASIPQGAGEKLFF. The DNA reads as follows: TGTGCCAGCATCCCGCAGGGGGCTGGCGAAAAACTGTTTTTT.